The clone carrying this T cell receptor (beta chain) was counted a few times. Its antigen remains unknown. ViraFEST used viral peptide pools to expand antigen-specific CD4+ T cells before sequencing. The culture ran for 10 to 11 days, and then CD4+ T cells were isolated. Prior SARS-CoV-2 infection was absent in the vaccine recipients, as shown by negative nucleocapsid antibodies. This record belongs to a study of vaccination effects on CD4 cells after COVID-19. General study results and limits: Few convalescent patients were studied, and early post-infection samples were lacking.

V shed 8 bases, J shed 2 bases, and the junction held 8 bases outside the gene matches. The germline CDR1 and CDR2 sequences are LNHDA and SQIVND (reference sequence). The CDR3 is 14 amino acids. This table comes from immunoSEQ multiplex PCR, and its TCRdb copy is limited to in-frame clones, with some not included. The sample contains 9,500 to 13,000 clones, about 76% of which appear only once. This chain joins TRBV19 and TRBJ1-2, with 7 bases fitting TRBD1. The sequence derives from a human donor who received a COVID-19 vaccine. Material: CD4+ T cells from PBMCs cultured with HCoV-229E spike peptides, obtained before COVID-19 vaccination. This CDR3 reads CASGGTAANYGYTF. The DNA of the CDR3 is TGTGCCAGTGGGGGGACAGCGGCGAACTATGGCTACACCTTC.